The source of this T cell receptor beta chain is a study of CD8+CD57+ T cells in acquired aplastic anemia. The wider study: The average for DNA from sorted CD4+ and CD8+ cells was roughly 3 ug. General study findings and limits: Patients and controls shared 25 to 30 CD8+ CDR3 sequences, highly expressed in patients.

Profiles of TCR beta VDJ and CDR3 were generated from a genomic DNA template. TCRdb called the reads again in MiXCR, with one record for every CDR3 protein. The sample has roughly 170,000 distinct CDR3 sequences, approximately 48% seen once. Only patients with CD8+CD57+ cell expansion on flow cytometry were chosen for sequencing. Severe acquired aplastic anemia was the diagnosis recorded for all patients. Therapy had not been given to patients before blood sampling. The germline V gene encodes CDR1 SQVTM and CDR2 ANQGSEA. The CDR3 extends over 13 amino acids. The ends were cut back, 6 bases at V and 0 bases at J, with 12 bases in the middle. This clonotype was counted ten times or more. Its specificity is unknown.

V is TRBV29-1 and J is TRBJ2-7; D gene ambiguous. Sequencing input: sorted CD4+, CD8+, or CD8+CD57+ T cells (not recorded which) from PBMCs. This TCR was recovered from a human donor with aplastic anemia. CDR3 DNA: TGCAGCGTCGCCCTCGGACCCTCCTACGAGCAGTACTTC. Translation: CSVALGPSYEQYF.